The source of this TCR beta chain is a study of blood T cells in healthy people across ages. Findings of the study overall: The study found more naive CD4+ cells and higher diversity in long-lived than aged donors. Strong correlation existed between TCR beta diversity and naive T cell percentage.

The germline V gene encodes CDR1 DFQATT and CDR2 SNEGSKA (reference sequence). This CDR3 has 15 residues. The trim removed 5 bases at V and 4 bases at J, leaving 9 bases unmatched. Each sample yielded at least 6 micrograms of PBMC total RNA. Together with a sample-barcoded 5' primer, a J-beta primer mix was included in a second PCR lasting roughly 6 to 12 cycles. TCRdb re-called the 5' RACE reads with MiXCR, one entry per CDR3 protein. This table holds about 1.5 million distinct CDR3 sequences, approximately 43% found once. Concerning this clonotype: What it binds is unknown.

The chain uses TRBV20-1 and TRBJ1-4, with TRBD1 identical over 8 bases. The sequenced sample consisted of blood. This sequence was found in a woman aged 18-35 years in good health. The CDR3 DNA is TGCAGTGCTCTCCCCCCACAGGGGGATAATGAAAAACTGTTTTTT. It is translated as CSALPPQGDNEKLFF.